These T cell receptor beta chains were read from a single sample in a study of T-cell memory formation after mild COVID-19. MiXCR was run by TCRdb on the 5' RACE reads, yielding one entry per CDR3 protein. The sample lists around 300,000 distinct CDR3 sequences; around 15% were seen once. The sample comprised PBMCs or a T cell subset sorted from them (not recorded which). All receptors come from a young man who had mild COVID-19 (a few samples of this study predate the infection). Cell type and time point are not known. Both conserved end residues are part of each CDR3. The D gene is left open where the match is weak. Expanded clones get a size class; other rows say once, few or many, or leave the size out.

J | size | V | D | DNA | CDR3
TRBJ2-7 | NA | TRBV12-3/TRBV12-4 | NA | TGTGCCAGCAGTTTAGCTCGGACCCGGGAGTACTTC | CASSLARTREYF
TRBJ2-1 | NA | TRBV20-1 | TRBD2 | TGCAGTGCTAGATTGCGGGGGAGTGGTTACAATGAGCAGTTCTTC | CSARLRGSGYNEQFF
TRBJ1-6 | few | TRBV12-3/TRBV12-4 | NA | TGTGCCAGCAGCCCGAGGGGGGATACCTATAATTCACCCCTCCACTTT | CASSPRGDTYNSPLHF
TRBJ1-5 | few | TRBV13 | NA | TGTGCCAGCAGCCAATGGGGAAGCAATCAGCCCCAGCATTTT | CASSQWGSNQPQHF
TRBJ1-2 | few | TRBV6-5 | NA | TGTGCCAGCAGTTACTCCAGGACTAACTATGGCTACACCTTC | CASSYSRTNYGYTF
TRBJ2-1 | NA | TRBV4-3 | NA | TGCGCCAGCAGCCAACACCTGGGGGCGGGGGCCTACAATGAGCAGTTCTTC | CASSQHLGAGAYNEQFF
TRBJ1-4 | few | TRBV30 | NA | TGTGCCTGGTCTTCTAATGAAAAACTGTTTTTT | CAWSSNEKLFF
TRBJ1-6 | NA | TRBV20-1 | NA | TGCAGTGCTAGGGAGCAGGGGAGCTCCTATAATTCACCCCTCCACTTT | CSAREQGSSYNSPLHF
TRBJ2-1 | few | TRBV5-1 | NA | TGCGCCAGCCGGGACCCGGTATACAATGAGCAGTTCTTC | CASRDPVYNEQFF
TRBJ2-3 | NA | TRBV20-1 | TRBD2 | TGCAGTGCTAGAGATCTTTTGGGGACTAGCCGGAGCACAGATACGCAGTATTTT | CSARDLLGTSRSTDTQYF
TRBJ2-5 | few | TRBV20-1 | NA | TGCAGTGCTAGAGTACCCCGGGTATCAGAGACCCAGTACTTC | CSARVPRVSETQYF
TRBJ2-1 | NA | TRBV7-3 | NA | TGTGCCAGCAGCTTCGCCGGGGCGAGTTACAATGAGCAGTTCTTC | CASSFAGASYNEQFF
TRBJ1-6 | few | TRBV19 | NA | TGTGCCAGTAGTAGTAGGCCCAGGTTCAATTCACCCCTCCACTTT | CASSSRPRFNSPLHF
TRBJ2-5 | NA | TRBV7-9 | NA | TGTGCCAGCAGCAGGGGAGAGGTTCAGACCCAGTACTTC | CASSRGEVQTQYF
TRBJ2-5 | NA | TRBV28 | NA | TGTGCCAGCACCGCCCGGAGCGCCGGGACCCAGTACTTC | CASTARSAGTQYF
TRBJ1-6 | medium-sized | TRBV6-2/TRBV6-3 | NA | TGTGCCAGCAGTTACTCGGGGGGGACTTCACCCCTCCACTTT | CASSYSGGTSPLHF
TRBJ2-1 | NA | TRBV5-4 | NA | TGTACTAGTTCGGAAGGGGGATACAATGAGCAGTTCTTC | CTSSEGGYNEQFF
TRBJ2-3 | few | TRBV20-1 | NA | TGCAGTGCCCCCATGGGGGGCAGTTGGAGCACAGATACGCAGTATTTT | CSAPMGGSWSTDTQYF
TRBJ1-1 | few | TRBV7-9 | NA | TGTGCCAGCAGCTTACATGGAGGAAACACTGAAGCTTTCTTT | CASSLHGGNTEAFF
TRBJ1-2 | NA | TRBV3-1 | TRBD1 | TGTGCCAGCAGCCATGGGGACAGGGGTTCTGGCTACACCTTC | CASSHGDRGSGYTF
TRBJ2-1 | few | TRBV7-9 | TRBD1 | TGTGCCAGCAGCTCGGACGACTGGGACAGGGGGCCCTACAATGAGCAGTTCTTC | CASSSDDWDRGPYNEQFF
TRBJ2-1 | NA | TRBV7-9 | TRBD1 | TGTGCCAGCAGCTCGAACACAGGGGCCTACAATGAGCAGTTCTTC | CASSSNTGAYNEQFF
TRBJ1-4 | few | TRBV4-1 | NA | TGCGCCAGCAGCCCAGAGATCGGGAAGAAACTGTTTTTT | CASSPEIGKKLFF
TRBJ1-2 | few | TRBV4-2 | TRBD1 | TGTGCCAGCAGCCAAGGGGGACAGGGAGGCGGCTACACCTTC | CASSQGGQGGGYTF
TRBJ2-5 | many | TRBV28 | NA | TGTGCCAGCAGGCTCGGGACACCCGAGACCCAGTACTTC | CASRLGTPETQYF
TRBJ2-5 | few | TRBV27 | TRBD2 | TGTGCCAGCAGTTACAGGGGACTAGCGATAGAGACCCAGTACTTC | CASSYRGLAIETQYF
TRBJ2-5 | few | TRBV20-1 | NA | TGCAGTGCTACCTTGGGGGCGGAGCAAGAGACCCAGTACTTC | CSATLGAEQETQYF
TRBJ1-6 | many | TRBV7-9 | NA | TGTGCCAGCAGCTCTGGTTATCCCCTCCACTTT | CASSSGYPLHF